Below are 20 T cell receptor beta chains sequenced from a single sample in a study of blood T cells in healthy people across ages. A second PCR of roughly 7 to 11 cycles used a sample-barcoded 5' primer and a J-beta primer mix. From the 5' RACE reads, TCRdb called clonotypes with MiXCR, one entry per CDR3 protein. The table has about 800,000 distinct CDR3 sequences, 20% to 30% seen once. The same data also went into a second study, on T cells of mothers and their children.

Sequenced sample: blood. The receptors here all came from a boy younger than 18 in good health.

This clonotype showed up just a few times. The chain links TRBV7-6 to TRBJ2-5, with TRBD2 matching 8 bases. After removal of 6 bases from V and 1 base from J, the junction contained 1 base not matched to a gene. CDR1 SGHVS and CDR2 FNYEAQ come from the germline V gene. This CDR3 comprises 13 residues. The CDR3 protein is CASRLAVQETQYF. Here the CDR3 DNA reads TGTGCCAGCAGACTAGCGGTCCAAGAGACCCAGTACTTC. Full variable domain (rest looked up from reference TRBV7-6 and TRBJ2-5): GAGVSQSPRYKVTKRGQDVALRCDPISGHVSLYWYRQALGQGPEFLTYFNYEAQQDKSGLPNDRFSAERPEGSISTLTIQRTEQRDSAMYRCASRLAVQETQYFGPGTRLLVL.

This clonotype was counted only a few times. The chain employs TRBV6-5 and TRBJ2-7; TRBD1 agrees at 7 bases. Germline V gene data show CDR1 as MNHEY and CDR2 as SVGAGI. With 6 bases clipped from V and 0 bases from J, the junction kept 11 bases outside the gene matches. The CDR3 extends over 16 amino acids. CDR3 in DNA: TGTGCCAGCAGGCACAACCGGGACAGTAGCTCCTACGAGCAGTACTTC. Protein sequence: CASRHNRDSSSYEQYF.

This CDR3 reads CASSPNTGLAGGPNEQFF. The CDR3, as DNA: TGTGCCAGCTCACCAAATACGGGACTAGCGGGAGGGCCTAATGAGCAGTTCTTC. The chain combines TRBV18 with TRBJ2-1, with 16 nucleotides matching TRBD2. Germline values: CDR1 KGHSH, CDR2 LQKENI. The CDR3 consists of 18 residues. The V and J ends lost 2 bases and 7 bases, in that order; junction bases with no gene match: 8.

This clonotype was counted a few times. The chain joins TRBV13 to TRBJ2-2; tentatively, D is TRBD1 or TRBD2 (5 bases each). The CDR3 extends over 16 amino acids. Germline CDR1 reads PRHDT; CDR2 reads FYEKMQ (reference sequence). Trimming took off 2 bases at V and 3 bases at J, with 13 bases between the two ends. For the CDR3, the DNA is TGTGCCAGCAGCTTAAGCTCCGGGGCGGACACCGGGGAGCTGTTTTTT. Protein product: CASSLSSGADTGELFF.

In its sample, this clonotype was seen a few times. The rearrangement uses TRBV11-2 and TRBJ2-7, with D uncertain. Per the germline V gene, CDR1 is SGHAT and CDR2 is FQNNGV. CDR3 length equals 16 residues. The V and J ends lost 1 base and 0 bases respectively, with 13 bases between them. CDR3: CASSLVAGPFSYEQYF. CDR3 nucleotides: TGTGCCAGCAGCTTAGTGGCAGGTCCCTTCTCCTACGAGCAGTACTTC.

The chain couples TRBV4-3 to TRBJ2-1, with 8 bases lining up with TRBD1. The CDR3 runs to 17 residues. Trimming removed 0 bases from V and 3 bases from J; junction bases left unmatched: 7. Per the germline V gene, CDR1 is LGHNA and CDR2 is YSLEER. In DNA, the CDR3 is TGCGCCAGCAGCCAAGATGTCGGGACAGGCCTCTACAATGAGCAGTTCTTC. This codes for CASSQDVGTGLYNEQFF.

The chain joins TRBV12-3 or TRBV12-4 to TRBJ1-5; 7 bases map to TRBD1. The length of the CDR3 is 14 residues. The ends lost 7 bases at V and 4 bases at J; junction bases unmatched: 7. CDR3 region: CASTSGQKNQPQHF. CDR3 DNA: TGTGCCAGCACCTCGGGACAGAAGAATCAGCCCCAGCATTTT.

This clonotype appeared a few times. The chain combines TRBV28 with TRBJ2-4; maybe TRBD1 (6 bases). V dropped 5 bases and J dropped 1 base, with 21 bases sitting between them. From germline, CDR1 is MDHEN and CDR2 SYDVKM. The CDR3 extends over 18 amino acids. CDR3: CASSTGSSSPPAKNIQYF. The CDR3 nucleotides read TGTGCCAGCAGTACAGGGTCTTCGAGCCCCCCGGCCAAAAACATTCAGTACTTC.

The sample holds a few counts of this clonotype. The chain combines TRBV10-3 with TRBJ2-2; D gene ambiguous. This CDR3 is 13 amino acids long. V lost 8 bases, J lost 1 base, and 8 bases lay in between. The germline CDR1 and CDR2 sequences are ENHRY and SYGVKD. The CDR3 loop is CAIGYMNTGELFF. In DNA form, the CDR3 reads TGTGCCATCGGCTATATGAACACCGGGGAGCTGTTTTTT.

CDR3 DNA: TGCAGTGCTGGCGGGACTTGGAACACCGGGGAGCTGTTTTTT. It yields the protein CSAGGTWNTGELFF. This chain links TRBV20-1 with TRBJ2-2; maybe TRBD2 (6 bases). There are 14 residues in the CDR3. Germline V gives CDR1 DFQATT, CDR2 SNEGSKA (reference sequence). With 5 bases removed from V and 1 base from J, the gap between germline ends came to 11 bases.

This CDR3 reads CASSVTGQGYTF. Here the CDR3 DNA reads TGTGCCAGCAGTGTAACAGGGCAGGGCTACACCTTC. This chain joins TRBV6-5 and TRBJ1-2, with D perhaps TRBD1 (6 bases). CDR3 length: 12 residues. Germline assignment: CDR1 MNHEY and CDR2 SVGAGI. Trimming took 5 bases from V and 8 from J, leaving 12 bases between them.

The V call is TRBV27, the J call TRBJ2-2; 7 nucleotides match TRBD2. From germline, CDR1 is MNHEY and CDR2 SMNVEV (reference sequence). CDR3 length: 14 residues. J was trimmed by 4 bases and V by 3 bases; bases with no gene match: 2. The CDR3 region is CASSFSGGTGELFF. The CDR3 DNA follows: TGTGCCAGCAGTTTTTCGGGAGGCACCGGGGAGCTGTTTTTT.

The chain employs TRBV28 and TRBJ2-7, with a possible D match to TRBD1 (5 bases). CDR1 is MDHEN, CDR2 SYDVKM, per germline. Trimming took off 3 bases at V and 6 bases at J, with 15 bases between the two ends. The CDR3 has 14 amino acids. This CDR3 reads CASSFGREYSEQYF. The CDR3 bases are TGTGCCAGCAGTTTCGGCAGGGAATACAGCGAGCAGTACTTC.

The chain employs TRBV5-1 and TRBJ1-2; 8 bases line up with TRBD1. Per the germline V gene, CDR1 is SGHRS and CDR2 is YFSETQ. Germline trimming cut 3 bases from V and 4 bases from J; bases unmatched to any gene: 2. This CDR3 is built from 13 residues. For the CDR3, the DNA is TGCGCCAGCAGCTGGGACAGGAGCTATGGCTACACCTTC. Translation: CASSWDRSYGYTF.

V and J are TRBV20-1 and TRBJ2-7; TRBD1 aligns across 7 bases. CDR1 is DFQATT and CDR2 is SNEGSKA in the germline V gene (reference sequence). V lost 1 base and J lost 2; bases outside the gene matches: 5. This CDR3 contains 14 residues. The CDR3 DNA sequence: TGCAGTGCTAGAGGTCGAGGGGGCCCCTACGAGCAGTACTTC. Amino acid sequence: CSARGRGGPYEQYF.

The J gene is TRBJ1-5, the V gene TRBV5-6; D call uncertain. Trimming stripped 4 bases from V and 6 bases from J, with 11 bases between. The V gene's germline CDR1 is SGHDT and CDR2 YYEEEE. The CDR3 loop spans 13 amino acids. CDR3 sequence (DNA): TGTGCCAGCAGCCCCTCGGGGATTCAGCCCCAGCATTTT. Residues: CASSPSGIQPQHF.

This clonotype was counted a few times. The CDR3: CSGNPLGRSYEQYF. The DNA for the CDR3 is TGCAGTGGTAACCCCCTGGGGAGATCCTACGAGCAGTACTTC. V gene TRBV20-1 combines with J gene TRBJ2-7; D is perhaps TRBD2 (5 bases). Trimming shortened V by 7 bases and J by 1 base, and 17 bases separated the two germline ends. Germline CDR1 DFQATT, CDR2 SNEGSKA (reference sequence). The length of the CDR3 is 14 residues.

This clonotype was counted only a few times. The J gene is TRBJ2-1, the V gene TRBV28, with 7 bases matching TRBD1. The germline V gene encodes CDR1 MDHEN and CDR2 SYDVKM. The CDR3 runs 15 residues. Trimming at V came to 1 base and at J to 3 bases, leaving 3 bases not matched to a gene. CDR3 sequence (DNA): TGTGCCAGCAGTTTATATCGACAGGGCTACAATGAGCAGTTCTTC. Translating it yields CASSLYRQGYNEQFF. The full variable domain, completed using reference TRBV28 and TRBJ2-1, is DVKVTQSSRYLVKRTGEKVFLECVQDMDHENMFWYRQDPGLGLRLIYFSYDVKMKEKGDIPEGYSVSREKKERFSLILESASTNQTSMYLCASSLYRQGYNEQFFGPGTRLTVL.

This clonotype was seen a handful of times. The chain uses TRBV27 and TRBJ1-6, with 7 positions matching TRBD1. V lost 2 bases, J lost 5 bases, and 9 bases stayed unmatched. The CDR3 has 17 amino acids. The germline V gene encodes CDR1 MNHEY and CDR2 SMNVEV (reference sequence). DNA of the CDR3: TGTGCCAGCAGTTTAGGGGGGACAGAAATTAATAATTCACCCCTCCACTTT. It specifies CASSLGGTEINNSPLHF.

This rearrangement joins TRBV10-3 to TRBJ1-1; D not resolved. This CDR3 is 15 amino acids long. Per germline, CDR1 ENHRY and CDR2 SYGVKD. V lost 3 bases to trimming and J lost 0 bases, with 11 bases between them. The CDR3 region is CAISDSRVVNTEAFF. CDR3 sequence (DNA): TGTGCCATCAGTGATAGCCGGGTTGTGAACACTGAAGCTTTCTTT.